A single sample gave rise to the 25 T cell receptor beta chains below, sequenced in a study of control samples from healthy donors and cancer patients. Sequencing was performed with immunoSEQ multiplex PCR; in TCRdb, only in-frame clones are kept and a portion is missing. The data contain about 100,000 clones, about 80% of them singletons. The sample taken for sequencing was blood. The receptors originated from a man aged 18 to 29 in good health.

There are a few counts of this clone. The CDR3 sequence is CASSADPHRENTEAFF. The CDR3 nucleotides read TGTGCCAGCAGCGCTGACCCCCACCGGGAGAACACTGAAGCTTTCTTT. The rearrangement uses TRBV9 and TRBJ1-1; no reliable D call. The CDR3 is made up of 16 amino acids. Trimming shortened V by 3 bases and J by 1 base, and 16 bases separated the two germline ends. CDR1 is SGDLS and CDR2 is YYNGEE in the germline V gene.

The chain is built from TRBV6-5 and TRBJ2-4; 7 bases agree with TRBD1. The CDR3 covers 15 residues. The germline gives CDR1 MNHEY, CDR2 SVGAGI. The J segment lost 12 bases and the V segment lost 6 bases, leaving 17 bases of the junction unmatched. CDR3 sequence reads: CASSPSGRTGTPQYF. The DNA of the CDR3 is TGTGCCAGCAGCCCCAGCGGCCGGACAGGCACGCCTCAGTACTTC.

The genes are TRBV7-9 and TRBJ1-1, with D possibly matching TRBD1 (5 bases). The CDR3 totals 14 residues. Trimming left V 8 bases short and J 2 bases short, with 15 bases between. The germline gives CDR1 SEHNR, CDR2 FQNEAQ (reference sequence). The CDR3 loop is CASLLAGGNTEAFF. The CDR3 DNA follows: TGTGCCAGCCTACTTGCGGGGGGAAACACTGAAGCTTTCTTT.

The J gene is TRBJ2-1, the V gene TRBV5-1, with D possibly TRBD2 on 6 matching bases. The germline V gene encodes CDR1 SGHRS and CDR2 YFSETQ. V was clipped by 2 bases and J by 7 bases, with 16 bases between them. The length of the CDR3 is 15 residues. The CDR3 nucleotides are TGCGCCAGCAGCTTTTACGCGGGGCAGAATAATGAGCAGTTCTTC. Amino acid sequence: CASSFYAGQNNEQFF.

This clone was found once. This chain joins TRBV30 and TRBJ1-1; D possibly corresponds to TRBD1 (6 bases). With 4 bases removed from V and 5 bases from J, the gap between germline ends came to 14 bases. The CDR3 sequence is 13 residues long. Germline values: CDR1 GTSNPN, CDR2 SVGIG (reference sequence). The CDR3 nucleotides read TGTGCCTGGACTAAATTCAGGGGAACTGAAGCTTTCTTT. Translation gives CAWTKFRGTEAFF.

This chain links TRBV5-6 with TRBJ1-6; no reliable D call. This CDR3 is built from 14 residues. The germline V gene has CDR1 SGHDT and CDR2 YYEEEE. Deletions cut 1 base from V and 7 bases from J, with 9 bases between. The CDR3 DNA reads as TGTGCCAGCAGCTTGATGGTTGCGAATTCACCCCTCCACTTT. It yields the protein CASSLMVANSPLHF.

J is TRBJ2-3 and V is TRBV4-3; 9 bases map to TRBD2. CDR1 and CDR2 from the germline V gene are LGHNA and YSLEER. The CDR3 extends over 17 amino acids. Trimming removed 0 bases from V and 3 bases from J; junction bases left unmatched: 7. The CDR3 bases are TGCGCCAGCAGCCAAGATGGGCGGGGGGGCCTGACAGATACGCAGTATTTT. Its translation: CASSQDGRGGLTDTQYF.

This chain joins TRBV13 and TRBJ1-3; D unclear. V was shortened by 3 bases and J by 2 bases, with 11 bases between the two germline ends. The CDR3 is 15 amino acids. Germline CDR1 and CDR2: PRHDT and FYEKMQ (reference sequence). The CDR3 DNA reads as TGTGCCAGCAGCTTGGGTTGGGGTACTGGAAACACCATATATTTT. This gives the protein CASSLGWGTGNTIYF.

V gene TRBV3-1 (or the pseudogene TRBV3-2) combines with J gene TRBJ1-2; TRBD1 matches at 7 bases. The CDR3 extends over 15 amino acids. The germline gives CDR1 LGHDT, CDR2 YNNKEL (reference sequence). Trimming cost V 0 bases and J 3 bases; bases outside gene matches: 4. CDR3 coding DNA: TGTGCCAGCAGCCAAGAAACAGGGGACTACTATGGCTACACCTTC. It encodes CASSQETGDYYGYTF.

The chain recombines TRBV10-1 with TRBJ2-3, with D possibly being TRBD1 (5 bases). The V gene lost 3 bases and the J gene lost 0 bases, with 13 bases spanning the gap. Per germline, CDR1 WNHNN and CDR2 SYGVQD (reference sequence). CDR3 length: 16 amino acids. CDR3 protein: CASSDSREDSTDTQYF. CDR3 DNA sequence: TGCGCCAGCAGTGACTCCAGGGAAGATAGCACAGATACGCAGTATTTT.

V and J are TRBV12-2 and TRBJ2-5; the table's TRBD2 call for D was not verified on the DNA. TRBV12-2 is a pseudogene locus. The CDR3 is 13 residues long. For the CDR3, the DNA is TGTGCATTACTCCTTAGTAGGAGAGAGACCCAGTACTTC. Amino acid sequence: CALLLSRRETQYF.

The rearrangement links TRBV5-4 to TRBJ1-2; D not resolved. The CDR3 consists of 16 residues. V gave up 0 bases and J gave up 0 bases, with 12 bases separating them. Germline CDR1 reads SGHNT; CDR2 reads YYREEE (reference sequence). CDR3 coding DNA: TGTGCCAGCAGCTTGGGAACGTCAGGTTCTAACTATGGCTACACCTTC. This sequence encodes CASSLGTSGSNYGYTF.

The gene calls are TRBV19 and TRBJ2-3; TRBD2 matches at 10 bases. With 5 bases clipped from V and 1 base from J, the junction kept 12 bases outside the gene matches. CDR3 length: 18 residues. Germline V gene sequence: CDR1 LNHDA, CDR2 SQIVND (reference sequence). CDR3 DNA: TGTGCCAGTAGTTCCCGTGGGGTAGCGGGGGGCCGCACAGATACGCAGTATTTT. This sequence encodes CASSSRGVAGGRTDTQYF.

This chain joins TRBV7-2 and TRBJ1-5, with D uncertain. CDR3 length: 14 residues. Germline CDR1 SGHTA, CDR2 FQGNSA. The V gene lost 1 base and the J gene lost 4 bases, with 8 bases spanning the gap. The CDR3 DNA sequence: TGTGCCAGCAGCTTAGTACCGCTGAATCAGCCCCAGCATTTT. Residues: CASSLVPLNQPQHF.

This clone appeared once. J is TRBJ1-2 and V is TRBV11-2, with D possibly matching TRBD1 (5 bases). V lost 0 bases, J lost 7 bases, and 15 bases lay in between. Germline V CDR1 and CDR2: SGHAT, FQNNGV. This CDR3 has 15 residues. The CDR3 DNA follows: TGTGCCAGCAGCTTAGAGGTTAAGGGGTCGGGTGGCTACACCTTC. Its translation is CASSLEVKGSGGYTF.

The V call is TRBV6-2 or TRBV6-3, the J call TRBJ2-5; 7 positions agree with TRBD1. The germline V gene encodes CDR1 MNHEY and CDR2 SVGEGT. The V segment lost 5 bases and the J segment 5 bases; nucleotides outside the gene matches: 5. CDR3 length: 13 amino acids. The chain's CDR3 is CASSHGQAETQYF. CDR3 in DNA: TGTGCCAGCAGTCATGGACAGGCGGAGACCCAGTACTTC.

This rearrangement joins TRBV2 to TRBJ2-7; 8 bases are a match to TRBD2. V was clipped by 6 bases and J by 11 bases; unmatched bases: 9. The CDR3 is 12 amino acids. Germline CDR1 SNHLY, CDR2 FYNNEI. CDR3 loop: CASSVSGDREYF. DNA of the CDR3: TGTGCCAGCAGCGTTAGCGGGGATCGCGAGTACTTC.

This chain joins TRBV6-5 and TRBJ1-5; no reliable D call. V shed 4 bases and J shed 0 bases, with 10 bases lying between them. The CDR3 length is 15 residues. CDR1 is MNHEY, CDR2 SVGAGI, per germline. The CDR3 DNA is TGTGCCAGCAGTTTAGACGGTGTTAGCAATCAGCCCCAGCATTTT. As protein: CASSLDGVSNQPQHF.

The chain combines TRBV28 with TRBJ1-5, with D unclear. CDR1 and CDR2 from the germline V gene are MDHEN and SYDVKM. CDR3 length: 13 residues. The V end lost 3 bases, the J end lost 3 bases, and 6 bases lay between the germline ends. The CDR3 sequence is CASSFVNNQPQHF. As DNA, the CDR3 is TGTGCCAGCAGTTTTGTCAACAATCAGCCCCAGCATTTT.

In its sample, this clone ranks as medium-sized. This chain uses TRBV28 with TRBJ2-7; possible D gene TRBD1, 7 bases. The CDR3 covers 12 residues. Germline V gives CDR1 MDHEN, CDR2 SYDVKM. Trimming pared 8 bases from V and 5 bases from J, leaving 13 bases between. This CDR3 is CASSGGGDEQYF. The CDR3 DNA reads TGTGCCAGCTCCGGAGGGGGCGACGAGCAGTACTTC. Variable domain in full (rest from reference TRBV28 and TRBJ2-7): DVKVTQSSRYLVKRTGEKVFLECVQDMDHENMFWYRQDPGLGLRLIYFSYDVKMKEKGDIPEGYSVSREKKERFSLILESASTNQTSMYLCASSGGGDEQYFGPGTRLTVT.

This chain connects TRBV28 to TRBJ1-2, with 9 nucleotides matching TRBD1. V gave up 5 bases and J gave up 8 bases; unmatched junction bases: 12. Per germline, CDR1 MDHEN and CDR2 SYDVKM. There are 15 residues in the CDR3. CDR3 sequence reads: CASSIYRGPSVGYTF. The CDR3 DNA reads TGTGCCAGCAGTATCTACAGGGGGCCCTCGGTGGGCTACACCTTC.

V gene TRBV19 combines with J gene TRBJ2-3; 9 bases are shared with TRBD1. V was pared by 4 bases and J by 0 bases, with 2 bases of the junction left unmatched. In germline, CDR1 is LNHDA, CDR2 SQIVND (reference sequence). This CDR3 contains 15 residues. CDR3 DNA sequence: TGTGCCAGTAGTAGGGACAGGGTAAGCACAGATACGCAGTATTTT. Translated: CASSRDRVSTDTQYF. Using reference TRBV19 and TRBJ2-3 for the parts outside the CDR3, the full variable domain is DGGITQSPKYLFRKEGQNVTLSCEQNLNHDAMYWYRQDPGQGLRLIYYSQIVNDFQKGDIAEGYSVSREKKESFPLTVTSAQKNPTAFYLCASSRDRVSTDTQYFGPGTRLTVL.

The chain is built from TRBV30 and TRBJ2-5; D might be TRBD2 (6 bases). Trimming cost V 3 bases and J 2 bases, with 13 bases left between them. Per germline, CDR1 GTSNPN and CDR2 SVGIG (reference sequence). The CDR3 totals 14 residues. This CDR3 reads CAWSSRDLQETQYF. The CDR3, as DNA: TGTGCCTGGAGCTCCCGGGACTTGCAAGAGACCCAGTACTTC.

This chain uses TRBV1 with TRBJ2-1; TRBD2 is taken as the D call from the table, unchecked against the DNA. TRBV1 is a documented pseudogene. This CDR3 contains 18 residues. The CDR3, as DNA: TGCACCAGCAGTGATGAGGAGGTGGGAGGGGCTACCTACAATGAGCAGTTCTTC. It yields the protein CTSSDEEVGGATYNEQFF.

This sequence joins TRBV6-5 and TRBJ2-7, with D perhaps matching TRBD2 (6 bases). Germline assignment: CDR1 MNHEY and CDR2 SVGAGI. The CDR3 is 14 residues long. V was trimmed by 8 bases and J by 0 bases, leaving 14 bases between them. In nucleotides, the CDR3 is TGTGCCAGCTGGGAGGTGGGGAGCTCCTACGAGCAGTACTTC. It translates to CASWEVGSSYEQYF.